The clone carrying this T cell receptor (beta chain) was seen many times. Its cognate antigen is unknown. TCR beta CDR3 regions were amplified from RNA transcripts. The TCR CDR3 first-round RT-PCR relied on the HTBI primer set. TCRdb analysed the multiplex PCR reads with MiXCR anew, one entry per CDR3 protein. The repertoire consists of 250,000 or so distinct CDR3 sequences, with roughly 17% occurring once and the leading ten covering about 30%. This entry belongs to a study of T cells in Graves' hyperthyroidism and ophthalmopathy. Overall study findings and caveats: Most clonotypes that expanded in the thyroid above 0.001 also showed up in blood. Ophthalmopathy and stable hyperthyroidism were separated by a 13 V-J model.

The authors obtained PBMCs from 10 ml of fresh peripheral blood. The clonotype was recovered from a woman between 18 and 29 years old with Graves' ophthalmopathy. Material for sequencing was blood.

The CDR3 region has the DNA TGTGCCAGCAGTTTGAGTAAAGGTGTGCAGTACTTC. Its protein is CASSLSKGVQYF. The chain couples TRBV12-3 or TRBV12-4 to TRBJ2-7; D is ambiguous. The V end lost 3 bases, the J end lost 9 bases, and 12 bases lay between the germline ends. The CDR3 contains 12 residues.